These 13 T cell receptor beta chains share one sample of origin, sequenced in a study of CD8+ T cells in alopecia areata. As the sequencing template, cDNA was produced by extracting RNA and reverse transcribing it. Clones were sequenced by immunoSEQ multiplex PCR, and TCRdb holds only the in-frame ones, with some missing. The sample shows 200,000 to 300,000 clones, no singletons; the ten largest hold 1.2%. Sorting used CD4, CD8alpha, NKG2D, NKG2ACE and other markers on pooled cutaneous lymph node cells. Sequenced: CD4+ T cells sorted from a lymph node. These receptors originate from a C3H/HeJ mouse with alopecia areata. This strain's MHC haplotype is H2-k.

With respect to this clone: The germline and genes are mouse ones. The read gets to within 4 residues of the CDR3 end, and the germline J gene fills in the rest. V gene TRBV19 combines with J gene TRBJ2-1; D not certain. Trimming removed 4 bases at V and 3 bases at J, with 14 bases between. The CDR3 is 15 amino acids. Germline values: CDR1 FNHDT, CDR2 SITEND (reference sequence). Partial CDR3 DNA: TGTGCCAGCAGTCAAACCCCCTATGGCTATGCT. Translation gives CASSQTPYGYA. In full, the CDR3 reads CASSQTPYGYAEQFF.

The sample holds a few counts of this clone. The listed genes are named as in mouse. The read ends 4 residues early relative to the CDR3; the germline J gene fills the gap. Other DNA sequences in the sample encode the same CDR3. This chain joins TRBV19 and TRBJ2-5, with D tentatively TRBD1 (6 bases). Per the germline V gene, CDR1 is FNHDT and CDR2 is SITEND (reference sequence). This CDR3 is 12 amino acids long. CDR3 DNA, as far as it was read: TGTGCCAGCAGTCCAGGGGAAGAC. Its protein is CASSPGED. The whole CDR3 protein is CASSPGEDTQYF.

This clone has only a few counts. The germline and genes are mouse ones. The read ends 4 residues shy of where the CDR3 ends; the end is completed using the germline J gene. The chain combines TRBV13-1 with TRBJ2-2; 8 bases are shared with TRBD1. This CDR3 is 17 amino acids long. CDR1 NSHNY and CDR2 SYGAGN come from the germline V gene. Trimming at V came to 3 bases and at J to 0 bases, leaving 7 bases not matched to a gene. The CDR3 bases that were read are TGTGCCAGCAGTGCCTCGAACAGGGGGTCAAACACCGGG. It is translated as CASSASNRGSNTG. The full CDR3 sequence reads CASSASNRGSNTGQLYF.

Concerning this clone: The gene names given are mouse names. The read finishes 4 residues shy of the CDR3 end, and the germline J gene is used to complete it. The chain uses TRBV13-3 and TRBJ2-4, with 9 bases aligning to TRBD2. Germline assignment: CDR1 NNHDY and CDR2 SYVADS. There are 15 residues in the CDR3. Trimming at V came to 4 bases and at J to 0 bases, leaving 3 bases not matched to a gene. CDR3 amino acids: CASSLTGGSQNTLYF. The CDR3 bases that were read are TGTGCCAGCAGTTTGACTGGGGGCAGTCAAAAC.

This clone was recorded a few times. Any gene name here is a mouse gene name. Coverage ceases 4 residues before the CDR3 finishes, and the germline J gene fills in the end. The chain employs TRBV19 and TRBJ1-2; 10 bases fit TRBD1. The CDR3 contains 15 residues. Germline CDR1 reads FNHDT; CDR2 reads SITEND (reference sequence). With V trimmed by 2 bases and J by 4 bases, 5 bases remained unmatched. The CDR3: CASSMGDRGGSDYTF. The covered CDR3 bases are TGTGCCAGCAGTATGGGGGACAGGGGTGGCTCC.

With regard to this clone: Genes and germline are mouse. Read data end 4 residues before the CDR3 end; the end is taken from the germline J gene. The V gene is TRBV31, the J gene TRBJ1-2; TRBD1 might be the D (6 bases). Germline lookup yields CDR1 GKSSPN and CDR2 SITVG. This CDR3 has 13 amino acids. V shed 1 base and J shed 1 base, with 7 bases lying between them. The DNA read from the CDR3 is TGTGCCTGGAGTCCCAGGGGAAACTCC. Residues: CAWSPRGNS. The complete CDR3 reads CAWSPRGNSDYTF. Based on the CDR3 plus reference TRBV31 and TRBJ1-2, the full variable domain is AQTIHQWPVAEIKAVGSPLSLGCTIKGKSSPNLYWYWQATGGTLQQLFYSITVGQVESVVQLNLSASRPKDDQFILSTEKLLLSHSGFYLCAWSPRGNSDYTFGSGTRLLVI.

This clone was seen a handful of times. Gene names follow the mouse nomenclature. From the germline J gene comes the end of the CDR3, since the read stops 4 residues before it. This sequence joins TRBV12-1 and TRBJ1-2; D not certain. Trimming left V 3 bases short and J 3 bases short, with 10 bases between. The CDR3 has 13 amino acids. The germline V gene has CDR1 SGHSN and CDR2 HYEKVE. CDR3 residues: CASSFAKDSDYTF. CDR3 DNA (partial): TGTGCCAGCTCTTTCGCCAAGGACTCC.

Turning to this clone: A much more abundant neighbour one base away suggests this may be a read error. The gene names given are mouse names. The DNA ends 4 residues before the CDR3 does, and the rest of the CDR3 is filled in from the germline J gene. This CDR3 is also generated by other DNA sequences in the sample. The chain employs TRBV13-3 and TRBJ2-4; D may be TRBD1 (6 bases). The CDR3 runs to 13 residues. Between the trimmed V and J ends, which lost 5 bases and 0 bases, there was a span of 7 bases. CDR1 is NNHDY, CDR2 SYVADS, per germline. The CDR3 protein is CASRDSSQNTLYF. CDR3 DNA, as far as it was read: TGTGCCAGCAGGGACAGTAGTCAAAAC.

This clone has more than one count but fewer than ten. Mouse gene names apply. The CDR3 end falls 4 residues outside the read, so it is completed with the germline J gene. The V gene is TRBV13-2, the J gene TRBJ2-1, with TRBD1 matching 8 bases. This CDR3 has 15 amino acids. J was trimmed by 5 bases and V by 0 bases; bases with no gene match: 4. Germline V lookup: CDR1 NNHNN, CDR2 SYGAGS (reference sequence). The sequenced part of the CDR3 DNA is TGTGCCAGCGGTGATGTTCAGGGGGCCCATGCT. It encodes CASGDVQGAHA. The whole CDR3 sequence is CASGDVQGAHAEQFF.

This clone was detected a few times. Gene names are mouse gene names. The read halts 4 residues ahead of the CDR3 end, with the missing end drawn from the germline J gene. This rearrangement joins TRBV5 to TRBJ2-7; 10 bases line up with TRBD1. CDR1 LGHNA and CDR2 YNLKQL come from the germline V gene (reference sequence). The CDR3 runs 15 residues. CDR3 DNA, as far as it was read: TGTGCCAGCAGCCCAATGGGGACAGGGGCTTAT. It yields the protein CASSPMGTGAY. The full-length CDR3 reads as CASSPMGTGAYEQYF.

As regards this clone: Each gene name is a mouse one. The read gets to within 4 residues of the CDR3 end, and the germline J gene fills in the rest. Other nucleotide sequences in the sample specify the same CDR3. V usage is TRBV19 and J usage is TRBJ2-1; 7 positions agree with TRBD1. Germline CDR1 and CDR2: FNHDT and SITEND (reference sequence). Germline trimming cut 3 bases from V and 0 bases from J; bases unmatched to any gene: 0. This CDR3 is 14 amino acids long. The sequenced part of the CDR3 DNA is TGTGCCAGCAGTAGACAGGGTAACTATGCT. Translated, it gives CASSRQGNYA. The full CDR3 reads CASSRQGNYAEQFF.

This clone was counted a few times. Gene names and germline match the mouse. The CDR3 extends 4 residues past the end of the read, so its final part is completed from the germline J gene. This chain joins TRBV1 and TRBJ1-2, with TRBD1 matching over 7 bases. The CDR3 is 15 amino acids. Germline V gives CDR1 NSQYPW, CDR2 LRSPGD (reference sequence). Trimming took 2 bases from V and 0 from J; bases not matched to a gene: 3. The CDR3 DNA, read in part, is TGCACCTGCAGTGCAAGCAGGGGGGCAAACTCC. Translating it yields CTCSASRGANS. Given in full, the CDR3 is CTCSASRGANSDYTF.

This clone has only a few counts. Gene names follow the mouse nomenclature. The CDR3 extends 3 residues past the end of the read, so its final part is completed from the germline J gene. The chain couples TRBV5 to TRBJ1-6, with 7 bases lining up with TRBD1. TRBJ1-6 is assigned to the ORF class and has an uncertain function. Per the germline V gene, CDR1 is LGHNA and CDR2 is YNLKQL (reference sequence). J gave up 0 bases and V 0 bases, and 5 bases lay outside the gene matches. The CDR3 sequence is 18 residues long. CDR3 loop: CASSQEKNRGSYNSPLYF. CDR3 bases read: TGTGCCAGCAGCCAAGAAAAAAACAGGGGTTCCTATAATTCGCCC.